This TCR beta chain is drawn from a study of T cell responses to AZD1222 COVID-19 vaccine. The CDR3 runs 15 residues. Per the germline V gene, CDR1 is SEHNR and CDR2 is FQNEAQ (reference sequence). V was shortened by 4 bases and J by 0 bases, with 13 bases between the two germline ends. Produced via immunoSEQ multiplex PCR; TCRdb's table is partial and in-frame only. Of about 160,000 clones in the sample, roughly nine tenths are singletons; the top ten hold over 1.5%. Sequences were derived from peripheral blood, sampled on day 0 of AZD1222 vaccination. The chain joins TRBV7-9 to TRBJ2-7, with D perhaps TRBD2 (6 bases). The sequence derives from an adult in good health. The CDR3 DNA follows: TGTGCCAGCAGCTCCCTTGACGGGAGCTCCTACGAGCAGTACTTC. Residues: CASSSLDGSSYEQYF.